A single T cell receptor beta chain is shown here with its context. Its antigen is as yet unknown. Some clones are missing from TCRdb's copy, which holds only in-frame ones; the method was immunoSEQ multiplex PCR. This table has approximately 75,000 clones, about 92% appearing once. The trim removed 5 bases at V and 7 bases at J, leaving 4 bases unmatched. This CDR3 comprises 14 residues. CDR1 and CDR2 (germline): LNHDA, SQIVND (reference sequence). This specimen comes from a study of siplizumab effects on memory and regulatory T cells. The study, taken as a whole, reports: Suppressive function of proliferating Tregs from siplizumab cultures was not confirmed.

The material sequenced was CD8+ T cells sorted from blood. This chain joins TRBV19 and TRBJ2-1; 11 bases map to TRBD1. This clonotype was obtained from a human donor in good health. CDR3 coding DNA: TGTGCCAGTAGTTTGGGACAGGGGGGGAATGAGCAGTTCTTC. Translation gives CASSLGQGGNEQFF.